This T cell receptor (beta chain) derives from a study of shared clonotypes between healthy human individuals. This clone came up a few times. Its antigen remains unknown. Other DNA variants within this sample encode the same CDR3. Broader study findings: Clonotype sharing among donors likely depends on sequencing depth.

The table came from immunoSEQ multiplex PCR; TCRdb's copy has only in-frame clones and leaves some out. Among about 2.4 million clones, approximately 90% were seen once, and the ten largest hold 0.14%. The study separated CD4+ cells into CD45RA+ naive and CD45RA-negative memory subsets. Germline V CDR1 and CDR2: KGHSH, LQKENI. V shed 3 bases and J shed 1 base, with 3 bases lying between them. The length of the CDR3 is 13 residues. The sequence derives from a man between 18 and 29 years old in good health. The rearrangement uses TRBV18 and TRBJ2-2; D unclear. Material: naive CD4+ T cells sorted from blood. Specified subset: CD45RA+ positively selected. CDR3 residues: CASSPLNTGELFF. In DNA, the CDR3 is TGTGCCAGCTCACCTCTGAACACCGGGGAGCTGTTTTTT.